The following is a T cell receptor (beta chain) sequence with its context. This sample was taken from a study of human T cells and chemical hapten exposure. Overall study: Patches with 0.01% DPC went on the upper back, and the tests were read at 6 days.

The CDR3 consists of 12 residues. V lost 1 base and J 12 bases, leaving 10 bases between the germline ends. Germline V lookup: CDR1 SGHDN, CDR2 FVKESK. Sample time point: patch test 3, about 24 weeks after DPC sensitization. Stated treatment: therapeutic diphenylcyclopropenone sensitization with weekly scalp DPC. Non-pregnant alopecia patients aged 18 to 70, suitable for DPC therapy. Extraction of total RNA was performed on unfractionated whole blood. TCRdb itself ran the RACE reads through MiXCR, one entry per CDR3 protein. The top ten hold 10% of the sample, which has just over 95,000 distinct CDR3 sequences, roughly a quarter seen once.

The clonotype was recovered from a middle-aged man with alopecia areata. Some clones in this sample may be carry-over from other donors' samples. The starting material was whole blood, obtained in connection with sensitization to the hapten diphenylcyclopropenone (DPC). V is TRBV14 and J is TRBJ2-1, with a tentative D call TRBD1 (5 bases). The CDR3 protein is CASSQAGHRQFF. CDR3 DNA: TGTGCCAGCAGCCAAGCCGGACACAGGCAGTTCTTC.